The clone carrying this T cell receptor beta chain has only a few counts. Data came from immunoSEQ multiplex PCR; TCRdb stores just in-frame clones and leaves some out. The sample contains fewer than 500,000 clones, roughly 87% of which appear only once. Two negative PCRs, clearance, or symptom resolution had been documented for recovered Cohort 3 donors. This sample was included in a study of blood T cell repertoires in COVID-19. Study-wide background: Sample material is recorded as cDNA or gDNA derived from T cells, B-cell-depleted T cells, or PBMCs.

Trimming took 5 bases from V and 6 from J, leaving 8 bases between them. The CDR3 is 13 amino acids. The germline gives CDR1 SGHAT, CDR2 FQNNGV. This sequence was found in a woman under 30 who had recovered from COVID-19. J is TRBJ1-6 and V is TRBV11-2; D gene uncertain. Sample: PBMCs or T cells enriched from blood (not recorded which). This CDR3 is CASSQTSNSPLHF. DNA of the CDR3: TGTGCCAGCAGCCAGACTAGTAATTCACCCCTCCACTTT.